These 5 T cell receptor beta chains were sequenced from one sample in a study of cytomegalovirus exposure and HLA in healthy donors. PCR was performed using 60 Vbeta and 13 Jbeta primers. Clones were read by immunoSEQ multiplex PCR, and TCRdb kept only the in-frame ones, dropping some. This sample's table reports approximately 50,000 clones. Sequencing input: PBMCs. All receptors come from a female donor in good health and CMV-seronegative.

The rearrangement uses TRBV29-1 and TRBJ1-2; D is unclear. This CDR3 spans 13 amino acids. V gave up 6 bases and J gave up 0 bases, with 11 bases separating them. In germline, CDR1 is SQVTM, CDR2 ANQGSEA. DNA of the CDR3: TGCAGCGTGGCGGGCCAATCTAACTATGGCTACACCTTC. Residues: CSVAGQSNYGYTF.

This rearrangement joins TRBV29-1 to TRBJ2-3; a possible D gene is TRBD1 (6 bases). The CDR3 has 14 amino acids. Germline V gives CDR1 SQVTM, CDR2 ANQGSEA. Trimming pared 5 bases from V and 0 bases from J, leaving 12 bases between. Here the CDR3 DNA reads TGCAGCGTTTTAGACAGGCCTAGCACAGATACGCAGTATTTT. It translates to CSVLDRPSTDTQYF.

This chain connects TRBV29-1 to TRBJ2-7; a possible D gene is TRBD2 (6 bases). This CDR3 is 14 amino acids long. Deletions cut 4 bases from V and 2 bases from J, with 15 bases between. Germline V lookup: CDR1 SQVTM, CDR2 ANQGSEA. CDR3 region: CSVGLGGEPYEQYF. DNA for the CDR3: TGCAGCGTTGGTCTCGGAGGGGAGCCCTACGAGCAGTACTTC.

The chain carries TRBV7-2 and TRBJ1-4; D is undetermined. The germline V gene has CDR1 SGHTA and CDR2 FQGNSA. This CDR3 comprises 15 residues. The V end lost 5 bases, the J end lost 4 bases, and 14 bases lay between the germline ends. CDR3 nucleotide sequence: TGTGCCAGCAGCCGGATGGCGGCCGGTAATGAAAAACTGTTTTTT. It translates to CASSRMAAGNEKLFF. The entire variable domain, with the rest obtained from reference TRBV7-2 and TRBJ1-4, is as follows: GAGVSQSPSNKVTEKGKDVELRCDPISGHTALYWYRQSLGQGLEFLIYFQGNSAPDKSGLPSDRFSAERTGGSVSTLTIQRTQQEDSAVYLCASSRMAAGNEKLFFGSGTQLSVL.

V is TRBV5-1 and J is TRBJ2-5; the match to TRBD2 covers 14 bases. With V trimmed by 4 bases and J by 4 bases, 3 bases remained unmatched. This CDR3 has 15 amino acids. Germline V lookup: CDR1 SGHRS, CDR2 YFSETQ. The CDR3 sequence is CASSGGLAGAETQYF. The CDR3 nucleotides read TGCGCCAGCAGCGGGGGACTAGCGGGAGCAGAGACCCAGTACTTC.